A selection of T cell receptor beta chains follows, all from one sample in a study of blood T cell repertoires in COVID-19. This table comes from immunoSEQ multiplex PCR, and its TCRdb copy is limited to in-frame clones, with some not included. The data contain approximately 140,000 clones, around 89% of them singletons. What was sequenced was PBMCs or T cells enriched from blood (not recorded which). Every receptor here comes from a woman aged 25 to 39 with acute COVID-19. Both conserved end residues are part of each CDR3. D genes are given only for firm matches. The listing skips clone size in some rows; elsewhere it reads once, few, many or a size class.

cdr3_nt cdr3_aa v_call clone_size d_call j_call
TGTGCCAGCAGCCAAGTTATATACCAAGCAGGGACTAACGAGCAGTACTTC CASSQVIYQAGTNEQYF TRBV3-1/TRBV3-2 . TRBD2 TRBJ2-7
TGTGCCAGCAGTGAAAGCGGGAGGGAATCCTACGAGCAGTACTTC CASSESGRESYEQYF TRBV25-1 . TRBD2 TRBJ2-7
TGTGCCAGCAGTGGACAGGACTCCTACGAGCAGTACTTC CASSGQDSYEQYF TRBV12-3/TRBV12-4 . TRBD1 TRBJ2-7
TGTGCCAGCAGCTTCCTCGGGGGACAGGGAAAAAACTATGGCTACACCTTC CASSFLGGQGKNYGYTF TRBV7-2 . TRBD1 TRBJ1-2
TGCGCCAGCAGCCTCTCCGCCGGGCAGGAGGGTGAAAAACTGTTTTTT CASSLSAGQEGEKLFF TRBV4-3 . . TRBJ1-4
TGCGCCAGCAGCTCCGGGACAGCGACTAATTCACCCCTCCACTTT CASSSGTATNSPLHF TRBV5-1 . TRBD1 TRBJ1-6
TGTGCCAGCAGCCAAGGGCCTTTGGATTCACCCCTCCACTTT CASSQGPLDSPLHF TRBV3-1/TRBV3-2 . . TRBJ1-6
TGTGCCTGGGGGATTACAGCGGAATATGAGGGTTACACCTTC CAWGITAEYEGYTF TRBV30 . . TRBJ1-2
TGTGCCAGCAGCTCCCTCCGGTTGGCGGATTCCTACGAGCAGTACTTC CASSSLRLADSYEQYF TRBV6-2/TRBV6-3 . . TRBJ2-7
TGTGCCACCAGTGATGCGGGCTATGGCTACACCTTC CATSDAGYGYTF TRBV24-1 . . TRBJ1-2
TGTGCCAGTAGTATAGACCGGACGGGAGGCGTCAATGGCTACACCTTC CASSIDRTGGVNGYTF TRBV19 . . TRBJ1-2
TGTGCCTGGACAGGGGTTCGCTCCTACGAGCAGTACTTC CAWTGVRSYEQYF TRBV30 . . TRBJ2-7
TGTGCCAGCAGTATTGACAGGGGGCAGCGCTACGAGCAGTACTTC CASSIDRGQRYEQYF TRBV2 . TRBD1 TRBJ2-7
TGTGCCACCAGTGACCCAGACAGAAGGGGCTACACCTTC CATSDPDRRGYTF TRBV24-1 . . TRBJ1-2
TGTGCCAGCAGCTTGTTGGACTACACAGATACGCAGTATTTT CASSLLDYTDTQYF TRBV5-6 . . TRBJ2-3
TGCGCCAGCAGCCAGGAACCCGGGAGGCAGGGGACCGGGGAGCTGTTTTTT CASSQEPGRQGTGELFF TRBV4-3 . . TRBJ2-2
TGCGCCAGCAGCTCGTTCCCGAGTAGCGGGAGTTTGGGCTACAATGAGCAGTTCTTC CASSSFPSSGSLGYNEQFF TRBV5-1 . TRBD2 TRBJ2-1
TGTGCCAGCAGTCCCCTAGCGGGAGGAGGGGGAAATGAGCAGTTCTTC CASSPLAGGGGNEQFF TRBV7-2 . TRBD2 TRBJ2-1
TGTGCCAGCAGAGAAGGGGGCTATAACACTGAAGCTTTCTTT CASREGGYNTEAFF TRBV6-1 few TRBD1 TRBJ1-1
TGTGCCAGCAGTGGGGAAGCGGGAGCTGTCAATGAGCAGTTCTTC CASSGEAGAVNEQFF TRBV2 . TRBD2 TRBJ2-1
TGTGCCAGTAGTCCGACAGGGGGCGTTCTCTATGGCTACACCTTC CASSPTGGVLYGYTF TRBV19 . TRBD1 TRBJ1-2
TGTGCCACCAGCGGGACAGGGAGTTTAGGGATTGGGTTCTTC CATSGTGSLGIGFF TRBV15 . TRBD1 TRBJ2-1
TGCGCCAGCAGCCAAGATCGGCCAGGGGCTACCTACAATGAGCAGTTCTTC CASSQDRPGATYNEQFF TRBV4-3 once . TRBJ2-1
TGCAGCGTTATAGCGGGAGACGTGTATGAGCAGTTCTTC CSVIAGDVYEQFF TRBV29-1 . TRBD2 TRBJ2-1
TGTGCCAGCAGCTTGGGTGTGGTAGCCCCAGAGGGCTACACCTTC CASSLGVVAPEGYTF TRBV5-5 . . TRBJ1-2
TGTGCCAGCAGTGAGTCGGGGGGGTATCAGCCCCAGCATTTT CASSESGGYQPQHF TRBV6-1 . . TRBJ1-5
TGTGCCAGCAGTCCAACAGGGAAGACTGAAGCTTTCTTT CASSPTGKTEAFF TRBV6-4 . . TRBJ1-1
TGTGCCAGCAGCTTAGGGAGTAGAGGCGGAAACATTCAGTACTTC CASSLGSRGGNIQYF TRBV7-2 few . TRBJ2-4
TGTGCCAGCAGTTTTGACAGGGGGCGAGCTAACTATGGCTACACCTTC CASSFDRGRANYGYTF TRBV28 . TRBD1 TRBJ1-2
TGTGCCAGCAGTCCCGACAGGGGCCACACAGATACGCAGTATTTT CASSPDRGHTDTQYF TRBV6-5 . TRBD1 TRBJ2-3
TGCGCCAGCACACTGACAGGGGGCTCCTACGAGCAGTACTTC CASTLTGGSYEQYF TRBV5-1 . TRBD1 TRBJ2-7
TGTGCCAGCAGTTTGGGTCAGGCCTCGGATGGCTACACCTTC CASSLGQASDGYTF TRBV28 . . TRBJ1-2